A single sample is the source of the 21 T cell receptor beta chains below, sequenced in a study of T-cell reconstitution after alpha-beta-depleted transplantation in children. Unique molecular identifiers were incorporated during preparation of the TCRbeta library. A single record per CDR3 protein comes from TCRdb applying MiXCR to the PCR reads. The sample has just over 950,000 distinct CDR3 sequences; around 30% are singletons. The sequencing used PBMCs, mostly from graft donor cells, collected 360 days after TCRalphabeta/CD19-depleted stem cell transplant. Receptors were obtained from a boy younger than two who had a stem cell transplant for SCID, so the T cells may come from the graft donor.

The V call is TRBV20-1, the J call TRBJ2-5, with 11 bases matching TRBD1. V shed 3 bases, J shed 4 bases, and the junction held 7 bases outside the gene matches. This CDR3 region has 15 residues. CDR1 and CDR2 from the germline V gene are DFQATT and SNEGSKA (reference sequence). The CDR3 sequence: CSARPDRGRGETQYF. CDR3 sequence (DNA): TGCAGTGCTAGGCCGGACAGGGGGCGAGGAGAGACCCAGTACTTC.

The chain links TRBV7-2 to TRBJ2-7, with 9 bases that match TRBD1. J was trimmed by 3 bases and V by 2 bases; bases with no gene match: 8. The CDR3 consists of 16 residues. In germline, CDR1 is SGHTA, CDR2 FQGNSA. CDR3 sequence reads: CASSLFPGQGIYEQYF. The CDR3 coding sequence is TGTGCCAGCAGCTTATTCCCGGGACAGGGAATCTACGAGCAGTACTTC.

In its sample, this clonotype was seen a few times. The V gene is TRBV5-1, the J gene TRBJ2-1, with D uncertain. There are 14 residues in the CDR3. Trimming removed 4 bases at V and 0 bases at J, with 8 bases between. Germline lookup yields CDR1 SGHRS and CDR2 YFSETQ. Here the CDR3 reads CASSPGASYNEQFF. DNA of the CDR3: TGCGCCAGCAGCCCCGGAGCCTCCTACAATGAGCAGTTCTTC. The full variable domain, rest sourced from reference TRBV5-1 and TRBJ2-1, is KAGVTQTPRYLIKTRGQQVTLSCSPISGHRSVSWYQQTPGQGLQFLFEYFSETQRNKGNFPGRFSGRQFSNSRSEMNVSTLELGDSALYLCASSPGASYNEQFFGPGTRLTVL.

This clonotype has a count of ten or more. The chain couples TRBV4-2 to TRBJ1-5; no reliable D call. CDR1 and CDR2 from the germline V gene are LGHNA and YNFKEQ. The CDR3 consists of 13 residues. V was trimmed by 4 bases and J by 7 bases, leaving 11 bases between them. DNA of the CDR3: TGTGCCAGCAGCCCCGGGATGGGACAGCCCCAGCATTTT. It specifies CASSPGMGQPQHF.

CDR3: CSVGQANGYTF. CDR3 coding DNA: TGCAGCGTTGGACAGGCAAATGGCTACACCTTC. V is TRBV29-1 and J is TRBJ1-2; D perhaps matches TRBD1 (6 bases). Trimming cost V 4 bases and J 6 bases, with 9 bases left between them. The germline V gene encodes CDR1 SQVTM and CDR2 ANQGSEA. CDR3 length: 11 amino acids.

The rearrangement uses TRBV3-1 and TRBJ2-5; D is unresolved. Trimming removed 6 bases at V and 0 bases at J, with 14 bases between. CDR1 is LGHDT and CDR2 is YNNKEL in the germline V gene (reference sequence). There are 15 residues in the CDR3. CDR3 residues: CASSSPASDQETQYF. As DNA, the CDR3 is TGTGCCAGCAGTTCACCTGCGTCCGACCAAGAGACCCAGTACTTC.

The genes are TRBV12-3 or TRBV12-4 and TRBJ2-3; D possibly corresponds to TRBD2 (5 bases). The CDR3 is made up of 13 amino acids. V lost 7 bases and J 1 base, leaving 9 bases between the germline ends. The CDR3 sequence: CASNGVRTDTQYF. The CDR3 nucleotides are TGTGCCAGCAACGGGGTCCGCACAGATACGCAGTATTTT.

The chain is built from TRBV4-3 and TRBJ2-2; D gene unclear. Trimming pared 0 bases from V and 6 bases from J, leaving 17 bases between. The CDR3 covers 17 residues. CDR1 LGHNA and CDR2 YSLEER come from the germline V gene. The CDR3 here is CASSQERRNPRAGELFF. DNA of the CDR3: TGCGCCAGCAGCCAAGAAAGAAGGAACCCTAGGGCCGGGGAGCTGTTTTTT.

DNA of the CDR3: TGTGCCACCAGCAGACAGGTTGGGTATGGCTACACCTTC. Translating it yields CATSRQVGYGYTF. V is TRBV15 and J is TRBJ1-2; D gene unclear. Trimming stripped 2 bases from V and 5 bases from J, with 9 bases between. Germline-derived CDR1 and CDR2 are LNHNV and YYDKDF (reference sequence). The length of the CDR3 is 13 residues. The whole variable domain, filled in from reference TRBV15 and TRBJ1-2, reads DAMVIQNPRYQVTQFGKPVTLSCSQTLNHNVMYWYQQKSSQAPKLLFHYYDKDFNNEADTPDNFQSRRPNTSFCFLDIRSPGLGDTAMYLCATSRQVGYGYTFGSGTRLTVV.

This clonotype turned up a few times. The CDR3 region is CAISESIWGQPETQYF. CDR3 nucleotides: TGTGCCATCAGTGAGTCAATTTGGGGGCAACCAGAGACCCAGTACTTC. The genes are TRBV10-3 and TRBJ2-5; possibly TRBD1 for D (6 bases). The CDR3 spans 16 residues. The V gene's germline CDR1 is ENHRY and CDR2 SYGVKD. V was pared by 0 bases and J by 4 bases, with 15 bases between.

In this sample, this clonotype turned up a few times. The chain has TRBV5-5 and TRBJ1-1; 8 nucleotides line up with TRBD1. Germline CDR1 reads SGHKS; CDR2 reads YYEKEE (reference sequence). The CDR3 spans 15 residues. After removal of 0 bases from V and 4 bases from J, the junction contained 5 bases not matched to a gene. This CDR3 is CASSLAGGYGTEAFF. The CDR3 DNA reads as TGTGCCAGCAGCTTGGCAGGGGGCTACGGCACTGAAGCTTTCTTT. Full variable domain (missing parts from reference TRBV5-5 and TRBJ1-1): DAGVTQSPTHLIKTRGQQVTLRCSPISGHKSVSWYQQVLGQGPQFIFQYYEKEERGRGNFPDRFSARQFPNYSSELNVNALLLGDSALYLCASSLAGGYGTEAFFGQGTRLTVV.

The chain has TRBV29-1 and TRBJ1-1; D is undetermined. The length of the CDR3 is 16 residues. V shed 4 bases and J shed 3 bases, with 21 bases lying between them. Germline V lookup: CDR1 SQVTM, CDR2 ANQGSEA. CDR3 region: CSVVITVLYYDTEAFF. The CDR3 DNA reads TGCAGCGTTGTGATTACAGTCCTTTATTATGACACTGAAGCTTTCTTT.

The chain uses TRBV10-3 and TRBJ2-7; D may match TRBD1 or TRBD2 (5 bases each). Germline assignment: CDR1 ENHRY and CDR2 SYGVKD. The CDR3 covers 14 residues. Trimming took 4 bases from V and 4 from J, leaving 14 bases between them. The CDR3 nucleotides are TGTGCCATCAGTGGGGGAGCAGGGTGGTACGAGCAGTACTTC. The encoded protein is CAISGGAGWYEQYF.

The chain uses TRBV28 and TRBJ1-5; no definite D call. The CDR3 runs to 12 residues. The germline V gene has CDR1 MDHEN and CDR2 SYDVKM. V was shortened by 3 bases and J by 16 bases, with 16 bases between the two germline ends. The CDR3, as DNA: TGTGCCAGCAGTTTCCTCCGGGCCCCAAACCATTTT. It specifies CASSFLRAPNHF.

The gene calls are TRBV4-1 and TRBJ2-3; D call uncertain. V shed 0 bases and J shed 4 bases, with 17 bases lying between them. This CDR3 is built from 17 residues. The germline V gene has CDR1 MGHRA and CDR2 YSYEKL. The CDR3 nucleotides are TGCGCCAGCAGCCAAGAAACCCGCAGCCCTAGGCCAGATACGCAGTATTTT. Its translation is CASSQETRSPRPDTQYF.

This rearrangement joins TRBV12-3 or TRBV12-4 to TRBJ1-5; D is unresolved. Trimming removed 3 bases at V and 4 bases at J, with 7 bases between. This CDR3 has 13 amino acids. DNA for the CDR3: TGTGCCAGCAGTTTTGCCGGGAATCAGCCCCAGCATTTT. Translating gives CASSFAGNQPQHF.

The sample holds a few counts of this clonotype. This chain links TRBV20-1 with TRBJ1-3; D unclear. V lost 3 bases and J 2 bases, leaving 11 bases between the germline ends. CDR1 DFQATT and CDR2 SNEGSKA come from the germline V gene (reference sequence). The CDR3 covers 14 residues. The CDR3 DNA reads TGCAGTGCTAGTCCCCAGCTTGCTGGAAACACCATATATTTT. It translates to CSASPQLAGNTIYF.

This clonotype was seen a few times. The chain combines TRBV10-3 with TRBJ1-2, with 7 bases that match TRBD1. Trimming at V came to 5 bases and at J to 1 base, leaving 7 bases not matched to a gene. The CDR3 runs 15 residues. CDR1 is ENHRY, CDR2 SYGVKD, per germline. The CDR3 sequence: CAISFRQGINYGYTF. DNA for the CDR3: TGTGCCATCAGTTTCCGACAGGGAATTAACTATGGCTACACCTTC.

This chain joins TRBV5-1 and TRBJ2-1, with TRBD2 matching 7 bases. The V and J ends lost 3 bases and 0 bases, in that order; junction bases with no gene match: 12. CDR3 length: 18 amino acids. Germline V gene data show CDR1 as SGHRS and CDR2 as YFSETQ. In DNA, the CDR3 is TGCGCCAGCAGCTCCTGGTTGACTCGGGGGGTCTCCTACAATGAGCAGTTCTTC. Its protein is CASSSWLTRGVSYNEQFF.

This clonotype turned up a few times. The chain joins TRBV6-1 to TRBJ2-2, with unresolved D. Per germline, CDR1 MNHNS and CDR2 SASEGT. The V and J ends lost 4 bases and 0 bases respectively, with 15 bases between them. CDR3 size: 17 residues. In DNA form, the CDR3 reads TGTGCCAGCAGTGCCCGACCCCAGCGAGCGAACACCGGGGAGCTGTTTTTT. It encodes CASSARPQRANTGELFF.

The chain combines TRBV23-1 with TRBJ1-6; 7 bases align to TRBD1. TRBV23-1 has ORF status, its function being uncertain. Trimming took 6 bases from V and 13 from J; bases not matched to a gene: 9. CDR3 length: 13 residues. The CDR3 protein is CASSIDRAPPLHF. The CDR3 DNA reads TGCGCCAGCAGCATCGACAGGGCTCCGCCCCTCCACTTT.